This T cell receptor beta chain was obtained from a study of vaccination effects on CD4 cells after COVID-19. Study details: Of the BNT162b2 and mRNA-1273 vaccines, participants received two doses of one or the other. Study conclusions and caveats: There were few convalescent patients in the study and no early post-infection timepoints.

This clone was counted once. Its antigen is currently unknown. Sequencing was performed with immunoSEQ multiplex PCR; in TCRdb, only in-frame clones are kept and a portion is missing. The sample carries 20,000 to 25,000 clones, approximately 64% recorded once. Pools of viral peptides were used by the ViraFEST assay to expand antigen-specific CD4+ T cells ahead of sequencing. CD4+ T cells were isolated after around 9 days of culture. Recipients of the vaccine had no prior SARS-CoV-2 infection and negative nucleocapsid antibodies. Half-medium changes using IL-2 medium occurred on days 3 and 7. The receptor comes from a human donor who received a COVID-19 vaccine. The sequenced sample was CD4+ T cells from PBMCs cultured with HCoV-NL63 spike peptides, obtained before COVID-19 vaccination.

In DNA form, the CDR3 reads TGTGCCACCACCCTGACAGTCATGAACACTGAAGCTTTCTTT. Protein sequence: CATTLTVMNTEAFF. The chain has TRBV2 and TRBJ1-1; perhaps TRBD1 as D (5 bases). The CDR3 totals 14 residues. Germline assignment: CDR1 SNHLY and CDR2 FYNNEI. The V end lost 10 bases, the J end lost 0 bases, and 15 bases lay between the germline ends. Full variable domain (missing parts from reference TRBV2 and TRBJ1-1): EPEVTQTPSHQVTQMGQEVILRCVPISNHLYFYWYRQILGQKVEFLVSFYNNEISEKSEIFDDQFSVERPDGSNFTLKIRSTKLEDSAMYFCATTLTVMNTEAFFGQGTRLTVV.